Listed below are T cell receptor beta chains from one sample, sequenced in a study of blood T cell repertoires in COVID-19. Sequencing used immunoSEQ multiplex PCR; TCRdb keeps in-frame clones, though not all of them. The repertoire holds some 70,000 clones, with roughly three quarters as singletons. Specimen: peripheral blood. All receptors come from a woman between 50 and 59 years old with acute or convalescent COVID-19. Each CDR3 is given with its conserved first and last residue. D genes are given only for firm matches. Clone sizes are given selectively: once, few, many, or a class where the clone is expanded.

TRBJ2-7,20,TRBV5-1,.,TRBD1,CASSAPRGGDRGPGVYEQYF,TGCGCCAGCAGCGCACCCCGGGGGGGGGACAGGGGGCCCGGGGTATACGAGCAGTACTTC
TRBJ2-5,15,TRBV28,.,.,CASRSRGRGTETQYF,TGTGCCAGCAGATCTCGGGGCAGGGGAACGGAGACCCAGTACTTC
TRBJ1-1,15,TRBV5-1,.,TRBD1,CASSLGTGGNTEAFF,TGCGCCAGCAGCTTGGGGACAGGGGGGAACACTGAAGCTTTCTTT
TRBJ2-5,13,TRBV12-3/TRBV12-4,.,.,CAVAMVRVETQYF,TGTGCCGTAGCAATGGTCAGGGTTGAGACCCAGTACTTC
TRBJ1-3,14,TRBV29-1,few,.,CSVEDSFSGNTIYF,TGCAGCGTTGAGGACAGCTTCTCTGGAAACACCATATATTTT
TRBJ2-2,17,TRBV19,.,TRBD1,CASNLDLGQTNTGELFF,TGTGCCAGTAATCTCGATTTGGGACAGACGAACACCGGGGAGCTGTTTTTT
TRBJ1-2,14,TRBV3-1/TRBV3-2,.,.,CASSRGSGTYGYTF,TGTGCCAGCAGCCGAGGCAGCGGGACTTATGGCTACACCTTC
TRBJ2-1,15,TRBV9,.,.,CASSVLAGSDNEQFF,TGTGCCAGCAGCGTCCTTGCGGGATCTGACAATGAGCAGTTCTTC
TRBJ1-4,16,TRBV7-2,.,TRBD1,CASSFGQGSFGEKLFF,TGTGCCAGCAGCTTCGGACAGGGGAGTTTTGGTGAAAAACTGTTTTTT
TRBJ2-7,13,TRBV9,once,TRBD1,CASSPGTGYEQYF,TGTGCCAGCAGCCCCGGGACAGGGTACGAGCAGTACTTC
TRBJ1-1,16,TRBV5-1,.,.,CASSLESGVRNTEAFF,TGCGCCAGCAGCTTGGAAAGCGGGGTCAGGAACACTGAAGCTTTCTTT
TRBJ1-5,15,TRBV7-2,.,.,CASSPTSGGNQPQHF,TGTGCCAGCAGCCCCACTTCAGGGGGCAATCAGCCCCAGCATTTT
TRBJ2-7,15,TRBV3-1/TRBV3-2,.,TRBD2,CASSQDIGRAHEQYF,TGTGCCAGCAGCCAAGACATCGGGAGGGCCCACGAGCAGTACTTC
TRBJ2-7,13,TRBV5-1,.,.,CASSLETVYEQYF,TGCGCCAGCAGCTTGGAAACTGTCTACGAGCAGTACTTC
TRBJ1-2,12,TRBV10-2,.,.,CASSESGHGYTF,TGCGCCAGCAGTGAAAGCGGCCATGGCTACACCTTC